The entry below gives a single TCR beta chain sequence along with its context. Authors' processing steps: Nucleated cell number was recorded as an estimate derived from reference gene primer amplification. The method was immunoSEQ multiplex PCR; TCRdb's version includes in-frame clones alone and lacks a portion of them. D and trimming were read from the DNA, whereas the V and J calls and clone size are those reported in that table. The sample records about 62,000 clones, roughly nine tenths being singletons. This specimen belongs to a study of blood T cell repertoires in COVID-19. In the study overall: Acute-phase and convalescent COVID-19 samples originated in the United States, Italy and Spain. Sample material is recorded as cDNA or gDNA derived from T cells, B-cell-depleted T cells, or PBMCs.

Followed longitudinally, the Seattle patients had been enrolled during active infection. Between the trimmed V and J ends, which lost 3 bases and 6 bases, there was a span of 21 bases. Per germline, CDR1 PRHDT and CDR2 FYEKMQ (reference sequence). The CDR3 runs 17 residues. The chain is built from TRBV13 and TRBJ2-1; possibly TRBD2 for D (6 bases). The receptor was derived from a woman aged 60-75 years with COVID-19, enrolled during active disease. The sample was peripheral blood. The CDR3 protein is CASSFRILAPMVNEQFF. In nucleotides, the CDR3 is TGTGCCAGCAGCTTTCGAATACTAGCCCCGATGGTCAATGAGCAGTTCTTC.